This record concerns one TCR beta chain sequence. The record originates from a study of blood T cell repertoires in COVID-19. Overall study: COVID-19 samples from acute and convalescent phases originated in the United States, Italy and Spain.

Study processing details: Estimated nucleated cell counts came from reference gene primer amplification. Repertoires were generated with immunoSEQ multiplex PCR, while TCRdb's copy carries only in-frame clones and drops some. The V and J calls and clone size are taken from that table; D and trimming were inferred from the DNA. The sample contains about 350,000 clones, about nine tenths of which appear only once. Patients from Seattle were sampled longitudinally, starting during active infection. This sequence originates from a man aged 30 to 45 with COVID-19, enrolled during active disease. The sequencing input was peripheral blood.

In nucleotides, the CDR3 is TGTGCCAGCAGTCCCCAGGGACTATGGGTGGGAGAGACCCAGTACTTC. It is translated as CASSPQGLWVGETQYF. This chain joins TRBV3-1 (or the pseudogene TRBV3-2) and TRBJ2-5; 7 bases match TRBD2. After removal of 6 bases from V and 4 bases from J, the junction contained 14 bases not matched to a gene. The CDR3 loop spans 16 amino acids. Germline assignment: CDR1 LGHDT and CDR2 YNNKEL (reference sequence).